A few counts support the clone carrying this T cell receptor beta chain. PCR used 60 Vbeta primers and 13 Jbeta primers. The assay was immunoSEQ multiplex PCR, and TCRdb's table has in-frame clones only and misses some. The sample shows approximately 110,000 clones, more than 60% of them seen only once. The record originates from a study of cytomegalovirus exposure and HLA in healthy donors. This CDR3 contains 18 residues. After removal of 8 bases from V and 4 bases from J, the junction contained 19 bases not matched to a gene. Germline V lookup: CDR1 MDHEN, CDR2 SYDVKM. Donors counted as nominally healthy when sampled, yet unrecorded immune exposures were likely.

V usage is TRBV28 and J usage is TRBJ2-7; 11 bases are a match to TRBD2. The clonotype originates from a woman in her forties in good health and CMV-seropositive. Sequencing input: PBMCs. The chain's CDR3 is CASGPLIAGGPWGYEQYF. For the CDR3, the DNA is TGTGCCAGCGGTCCCCTCATAGCGGGAGGGCCATGGGGGTACGAGCAGTACTTC.